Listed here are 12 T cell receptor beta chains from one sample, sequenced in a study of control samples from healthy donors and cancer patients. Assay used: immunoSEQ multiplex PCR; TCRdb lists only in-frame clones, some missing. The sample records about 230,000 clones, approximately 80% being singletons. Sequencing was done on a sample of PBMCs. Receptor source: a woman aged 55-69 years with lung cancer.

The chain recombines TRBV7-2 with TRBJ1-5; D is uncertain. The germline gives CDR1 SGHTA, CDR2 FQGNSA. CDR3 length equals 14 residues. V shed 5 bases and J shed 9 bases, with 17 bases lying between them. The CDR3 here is CASSLSWSERPQHF. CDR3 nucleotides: TGTGCCAGCAGCCTAAGTTGGAGCGAGCGGCCCCAGCATTTT. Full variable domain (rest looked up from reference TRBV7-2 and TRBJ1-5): GAGVSQSPSNKVTEKGKDVELRCDPISGHTALYWYRQSLGQGLEFLIYFQGNSAPDKSGLPSDRFSAERTGGSVSTLTIQRTQQEDSAVYLCASSLSWSERPQHFGDGTRLSIL.

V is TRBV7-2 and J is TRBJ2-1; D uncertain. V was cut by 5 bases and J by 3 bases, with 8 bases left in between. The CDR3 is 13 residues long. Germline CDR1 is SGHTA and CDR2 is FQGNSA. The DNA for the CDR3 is TGTGCCAGCAGCGTAAACAGCTACAATGAGCAGTTCTTC. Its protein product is CASSVNSYNEQFF.

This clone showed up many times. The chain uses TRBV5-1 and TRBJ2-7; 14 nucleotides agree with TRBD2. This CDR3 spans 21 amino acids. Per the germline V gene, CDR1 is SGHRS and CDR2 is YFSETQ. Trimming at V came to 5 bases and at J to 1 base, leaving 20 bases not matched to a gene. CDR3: CASSLASPRLAGGPSSYEQYF. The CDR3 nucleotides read TGCGCCAGCAGTCTAGCCTCACCCAGACTAGCGGGAGGGCCTTCATCCTACGAGCAGTACTTC.

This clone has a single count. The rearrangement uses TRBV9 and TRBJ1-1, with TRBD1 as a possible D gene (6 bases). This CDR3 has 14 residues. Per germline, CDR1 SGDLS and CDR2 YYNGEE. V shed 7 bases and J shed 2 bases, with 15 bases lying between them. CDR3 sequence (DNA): TGTGCCAGCCACAGGGTGGCGGGCAACACTGAAGCTTTCTTT. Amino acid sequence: CASHRVAGNTEAFF.

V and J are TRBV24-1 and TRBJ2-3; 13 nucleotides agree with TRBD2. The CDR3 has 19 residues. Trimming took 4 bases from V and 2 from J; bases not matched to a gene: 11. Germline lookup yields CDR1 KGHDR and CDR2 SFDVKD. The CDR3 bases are TGTGCCACCAGTGACCGCGGACTAGCGGGAGAGGGTCCCACAGATACGCAGTATTTT. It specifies CATSDRGLAGEGPTDTQYF.

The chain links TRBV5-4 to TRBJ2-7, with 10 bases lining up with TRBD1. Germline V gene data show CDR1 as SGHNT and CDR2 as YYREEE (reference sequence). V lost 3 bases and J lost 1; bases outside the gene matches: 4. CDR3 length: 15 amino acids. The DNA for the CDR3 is TGTGCCAGCAGCTGGGGACAGGGGAGTTCCTACGAGCAGTACTTC. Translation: CASSWGQGSSYEQYF.

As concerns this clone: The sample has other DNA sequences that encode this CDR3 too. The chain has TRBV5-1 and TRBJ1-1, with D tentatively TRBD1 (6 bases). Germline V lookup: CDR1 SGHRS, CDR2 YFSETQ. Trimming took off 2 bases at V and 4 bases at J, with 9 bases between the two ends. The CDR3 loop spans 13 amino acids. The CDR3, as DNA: TGCGCCAGCAGCTTTACAGGGATCACTGAAGCTTTCTTT. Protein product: CASSFTGITEAFF.

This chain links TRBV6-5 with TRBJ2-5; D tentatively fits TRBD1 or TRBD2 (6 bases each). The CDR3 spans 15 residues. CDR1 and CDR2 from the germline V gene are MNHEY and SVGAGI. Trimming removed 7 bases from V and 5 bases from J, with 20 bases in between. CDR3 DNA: TGTGCCAGCACCTCGGCGGAGGGGGGCAAGGAGACCCAGTACTTC. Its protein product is CASTSAEGGKETQYF.

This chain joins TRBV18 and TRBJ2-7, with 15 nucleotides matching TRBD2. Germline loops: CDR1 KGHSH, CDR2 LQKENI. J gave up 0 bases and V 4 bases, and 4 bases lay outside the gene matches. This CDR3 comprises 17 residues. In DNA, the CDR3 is TGTGCCAGCTCACTGGGACTAGCGGGAGGCCTCTCCTACGAGCAGTACTTC. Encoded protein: CASSLGLAGGLSYEQYF. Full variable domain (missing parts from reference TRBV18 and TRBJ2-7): NAGVMQNPRHLVRRRGQEARLRCSPMKGHSHVYWYRQLPEEGLKFMVYLQKENIIDESGMPKERFSAEFPKEGPSILRIQQVVRGDSAAYFCASSLGLAGGLSYEQYFGPGTRLTVT.

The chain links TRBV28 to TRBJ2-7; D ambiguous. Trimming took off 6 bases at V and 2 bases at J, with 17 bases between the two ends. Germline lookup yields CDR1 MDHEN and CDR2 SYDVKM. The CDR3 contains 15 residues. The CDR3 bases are TGTGCCAGCAGCACCTCTAATCCCCGACCCTACGAGCAGTACTTC. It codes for CASSTSNPRPYEQYF.

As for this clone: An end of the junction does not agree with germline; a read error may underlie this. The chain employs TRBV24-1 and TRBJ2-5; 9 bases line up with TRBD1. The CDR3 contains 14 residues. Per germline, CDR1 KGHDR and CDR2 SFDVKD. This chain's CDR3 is CATSESPGQGRVDF. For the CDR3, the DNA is TGTGCCACCAGTGAGTCACCGGGACAGGGCAGAGTGGACTTC.

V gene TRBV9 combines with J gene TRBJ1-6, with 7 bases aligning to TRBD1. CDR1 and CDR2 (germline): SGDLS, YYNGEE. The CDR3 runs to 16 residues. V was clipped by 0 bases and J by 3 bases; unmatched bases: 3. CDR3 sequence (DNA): TGTGCCAGCAGCGTAGACGCAGGGGGCTATAATTCACCCCTCCACTTT. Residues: CASSVDAGGYNSPLHF.